This T cell receptor beta chain was obtained from a study of blood T cells in healthy people across ages. Isolation of PBMCs gave at least 7 million cells per sample. Whole-study findings and limits: A roughly linear age-dependent decrease characterized TCR beta diversity per million T cells.

The V gene lost 1 base and the J gene lost 5 bases, with 8 bases spanning the gap. The germline gives CDR1 LGHNT, CDR2 FRNRAP. The CDR3 has 13 amino acids. This clonotype appeared a few times. Its antigen is currently unknown. With a J-beta primer mix and a sample-barcoded 5' primer, a second PCR ran about 6 to 11 cycles. Via MiXCR, TCRdb re-called the 5' RACE reads, giving one row per CDR3 protein. The data hold roughly 1,700,000 distinct CDR3 sequences, with 25% to 30% observed a single time. The source is a woman aged 25 to 45 in good health. This sequence joins TRBV12-5 and TRBJ1-1; D unresolved. Sequencing input: blood. The CDR3 DNA reads TGTGCTAGTGGTTTGGAGGCACTTACTGAAGCTTTCTTT. It specifies CASGLEALTEAFF.